This note documents a single TCR beta chain sequence. Its target is unknown. Assay used: immunoSEQ multiplex PCR; TCRdb lists only in-frame clones, some missing. The sample holds 100,000 to 120,000 clones, approximately 90% seen once. This sample is part of a study of PD-1 blockade in classical Hodgkin lymphoma. Overall study results and limits: Lower baseline TCR diversity marked trial partial responders and progressors.

The CDR3 has 15 residues. The germline V gene has CDR1 KGHSH and CDR2 LQKENI. The V and J ends lost 0 bases and 0 bases respectively, with 9 bases between them. Described time point: cycle 4 day 1 (C4D1), after more than five weeks of nivolumab. The patients all showed relapse after autologous stem cell transplantation, while their brentuximab vedotin exposure varied. The sequences come from peripheral blood mononuclear cells (PBMCs), collected before the fourth cycle of nivolumab. The receptor was isolated from a human donor with classical Hodgkin lymphoma. The genes are TRBV18 and TRBJ2-7; D gene ambiguous. CDR3 sequence: CASSPPADFSYEQYF. The CDR3 nucleotides are TGTGCCAGCTCACCACCGGCAGATTTCTCCTACGAGCAGTACTTC.